One and the same sample provided the 2 T cell receptor beta chains below, sequenced in a study of blood T cells in healthy people across ages. The second PCR ran about 6 to 12 cycles with a sample-barcoded 5' primer and J-beta primers. MiXCR, applied by TCRdb to the 5' RACE reads, yields one record per CDR3 protein. Among 750,000 to 950,000 distinct CDR3 sequences listed, 20% to 30% were seen once. Separately, the same data were catalogued under a study of T cells of mothers and their children.

Source material: blood. These receptors were collected from a boy aged 10-17 years in good health.

The chain has TRBV6-1 and TRBJ1-2; D not certain. The germline gives CDR1 MNHNS, CDR2 SASEGT. The CDR3 has 16 amino acids. Trimming shortened V by 0 bases and J by 3 bases, and 14 bases separated the two germline ends. This chain's CDR3 is CASSEARGLSYYGYTF. CDR3 bases: TGTGCCAGCAGTGAAGCGCGTGGGCTCAGTTACTATGGCTACACCTTC.

This rearrangement joins TRBV20-1 to TRBJ2-3; the match to TRBD2 covers 11 bases. Germline V gene lookup returns CDR1 DFQATT and CDR2 SNEGSKA (reference sequence). The CDR3 loop spans 14 amino acids. Trimming cost V 4 bases and J 1 base; bases outside gene matches: 1. CDR3 loop: CSAKTSGGTDTQYF. The CDR3 nucleotides read TGCAGTGCTAAGACTAGCGGGGGCACAGATACGCAGTATTTT.